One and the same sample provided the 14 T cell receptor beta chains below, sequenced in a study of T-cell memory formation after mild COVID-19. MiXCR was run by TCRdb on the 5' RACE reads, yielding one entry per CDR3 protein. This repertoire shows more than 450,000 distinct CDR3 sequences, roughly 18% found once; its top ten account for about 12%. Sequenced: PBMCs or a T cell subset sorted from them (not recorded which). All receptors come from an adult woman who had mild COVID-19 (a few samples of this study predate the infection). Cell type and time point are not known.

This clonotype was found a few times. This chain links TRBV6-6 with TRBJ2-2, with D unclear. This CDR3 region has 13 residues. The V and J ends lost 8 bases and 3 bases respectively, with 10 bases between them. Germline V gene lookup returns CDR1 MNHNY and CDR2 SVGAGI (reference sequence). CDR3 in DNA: TGTGCCAGCCGGACCGTCCACACCGGGGAGCTGTTTTTT. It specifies CASRTVHTGELFF.

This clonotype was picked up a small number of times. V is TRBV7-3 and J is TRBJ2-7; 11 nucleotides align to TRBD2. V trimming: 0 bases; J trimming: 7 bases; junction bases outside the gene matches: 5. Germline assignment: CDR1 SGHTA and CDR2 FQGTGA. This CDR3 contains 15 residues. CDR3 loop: CASSLTLAGDGEQYF. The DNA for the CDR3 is TGTGCCAGCAGCTTAACACTAGCGGGGGATGGGGAGCAGTACTTC.

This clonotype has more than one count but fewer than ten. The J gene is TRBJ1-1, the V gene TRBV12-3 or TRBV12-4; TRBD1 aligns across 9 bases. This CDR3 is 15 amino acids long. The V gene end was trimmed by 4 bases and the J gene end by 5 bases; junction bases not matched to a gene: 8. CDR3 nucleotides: TGTGCCAGCAGTTCCAACAGGGGGCGAAGTACTGAAGCTTTCTTT. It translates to CASSSNRGRSTEAFF.

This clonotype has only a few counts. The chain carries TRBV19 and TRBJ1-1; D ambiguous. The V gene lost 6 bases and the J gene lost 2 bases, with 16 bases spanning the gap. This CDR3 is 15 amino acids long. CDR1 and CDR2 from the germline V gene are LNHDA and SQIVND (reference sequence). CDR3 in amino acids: CASSTLSTANTEAFF. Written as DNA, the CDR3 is TGTGCCAGTAGCACCCTATCGACCGCTAACACTGAAGCTTTCTTT.

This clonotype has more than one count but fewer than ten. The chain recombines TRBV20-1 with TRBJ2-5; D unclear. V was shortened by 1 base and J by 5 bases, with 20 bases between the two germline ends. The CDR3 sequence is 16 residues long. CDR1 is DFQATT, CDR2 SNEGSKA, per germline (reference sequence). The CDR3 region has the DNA TGCAGTGCTAGAGCCCCCAAACGGGCCCCAAGGGAGACCCAGTACTTC. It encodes CSARAPKRAPRETQYF.

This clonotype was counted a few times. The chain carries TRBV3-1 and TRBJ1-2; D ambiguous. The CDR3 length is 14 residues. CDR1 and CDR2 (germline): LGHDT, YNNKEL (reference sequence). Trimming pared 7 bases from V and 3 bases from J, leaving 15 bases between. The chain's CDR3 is CASTQGGRYYGYTF. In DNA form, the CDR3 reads TGTGCCAGCACTCAAGGTGGCAGATACTATGGCTACACCTTC.

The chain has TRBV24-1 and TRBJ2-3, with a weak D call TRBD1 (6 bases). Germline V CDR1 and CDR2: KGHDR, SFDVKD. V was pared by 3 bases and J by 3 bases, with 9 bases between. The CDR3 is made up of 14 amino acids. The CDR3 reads CATSDRQGTDTQYF. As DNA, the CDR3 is TGTGCCACCAGTGATCGCCAGGGGACAGATACGCAGTATTTT.

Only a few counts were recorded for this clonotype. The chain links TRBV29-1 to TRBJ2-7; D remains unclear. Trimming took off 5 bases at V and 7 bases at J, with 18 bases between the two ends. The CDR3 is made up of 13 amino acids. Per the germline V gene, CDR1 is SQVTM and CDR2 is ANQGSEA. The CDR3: CSVNRGRSSEQYF. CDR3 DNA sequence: TGCAGCGTTAACCGAGGTCGTTCGAGTGAGCAGTACTTC.

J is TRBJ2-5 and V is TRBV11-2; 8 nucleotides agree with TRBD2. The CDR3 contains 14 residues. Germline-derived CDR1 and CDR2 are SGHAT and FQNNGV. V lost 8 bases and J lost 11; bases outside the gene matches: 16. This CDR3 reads CASGLSQGLEGQYF. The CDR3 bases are TGTGCCAGCGGACTCTCCCAGGGACTAGAAGGGCAGTACTTC.

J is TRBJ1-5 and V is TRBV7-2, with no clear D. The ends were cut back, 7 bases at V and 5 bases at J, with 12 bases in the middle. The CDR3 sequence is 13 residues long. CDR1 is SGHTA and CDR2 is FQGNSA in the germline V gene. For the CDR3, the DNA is TGTGCCAGCACCTCTACACCACATCAGCCCCAGCATTTT. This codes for CASTSTPHQPQHF.

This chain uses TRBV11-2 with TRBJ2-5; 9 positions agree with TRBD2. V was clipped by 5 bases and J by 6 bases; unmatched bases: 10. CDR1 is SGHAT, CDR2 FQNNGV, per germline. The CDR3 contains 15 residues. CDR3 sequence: CASSRGRGGLQTQYF. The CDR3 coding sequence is TGTGCCAGCAGCCGGGGGCGGGGGGGCCTCCAGACCCAGTACTTC.

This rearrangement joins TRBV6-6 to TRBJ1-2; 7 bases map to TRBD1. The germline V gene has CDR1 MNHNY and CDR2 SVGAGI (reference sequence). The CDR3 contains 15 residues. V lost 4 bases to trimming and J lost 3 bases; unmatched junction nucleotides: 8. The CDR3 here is CASSFDRDPDYGYTF. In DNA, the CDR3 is TGTGCCAGCAGTTTCGACAGGGATCCCGACTATGGCTACACCTTC.

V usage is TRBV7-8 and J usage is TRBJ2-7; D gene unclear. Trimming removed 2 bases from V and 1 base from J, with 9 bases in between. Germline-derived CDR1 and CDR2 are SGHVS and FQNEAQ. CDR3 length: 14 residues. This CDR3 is CASSLYLTSYEQYF. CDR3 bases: TGTGCCAGCAGCTTATACCTTACTTCCTACGAGCAGTACTTC.

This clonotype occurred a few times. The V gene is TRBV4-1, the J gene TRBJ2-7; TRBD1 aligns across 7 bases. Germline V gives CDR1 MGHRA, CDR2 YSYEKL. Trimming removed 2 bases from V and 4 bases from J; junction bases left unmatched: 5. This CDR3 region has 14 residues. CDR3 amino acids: CASSQPDRVYEQYF. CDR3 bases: TGCGCCAGCAGCCAACCAGACAGGGTGTACGAGCAGTACTTC.